This T cell receptor (beta chain) comes out of a study of T cells in Graves' hyperthyroidism and ophthalmopathy. Authors of the study amplified TCR beta CDR3 regions from RNA transcripts. The HTBI primer set drove a first-round RT-PCR of the TCR CDR3. TCRdb reprocessed the multiplex PCR reads via MiXCR and lists one record per CDR3 protein. The sample has around 540,000 distinct CDR3 sequences; around 42% are singletons. This clonotype was detected ten times or more. Source material: peripheral blood or thyroid tissue (not recorded which). This sequence was found in a woman aged 18 to 35 with Graves' hyperthyroidism.

CDR3 sequence (DNA): TGCGCCAGCAGTCCCGGGTTACCCTACGAGCAGTACTTC. Its protein product is CASSPGLPYEQYF. This chain uses TRBV5-1 with TRBJ2-7; no firm D call. This CDR3 region has 13 residues. Looked up from germline, CDR1 is SGHRS and CDR2 is YFSETQ. The V end lost 5 bases, the J end lost 2 bases, and 11 bases lay between the germline ends.